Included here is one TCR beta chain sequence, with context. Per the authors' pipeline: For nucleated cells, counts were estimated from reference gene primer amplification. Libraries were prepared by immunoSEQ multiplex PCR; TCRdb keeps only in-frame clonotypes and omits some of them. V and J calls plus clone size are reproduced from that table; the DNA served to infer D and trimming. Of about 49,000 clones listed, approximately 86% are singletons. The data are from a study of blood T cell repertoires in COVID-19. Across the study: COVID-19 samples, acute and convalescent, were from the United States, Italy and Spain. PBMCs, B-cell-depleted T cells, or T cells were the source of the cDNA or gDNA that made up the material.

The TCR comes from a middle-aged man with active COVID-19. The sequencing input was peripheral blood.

This CDR3 reads CASSLYHQTGTEAFF. The CDR3 DNA follows: TGTGCCAGCAGCCTATACCATCAGACAGGGACTGAAGCTTTCTTT. The rearrangement uses TRBV3-1 (or the pseudogene TRBV3-2) and TRBJ1-1; 7 bases match TRBD1. The CDR3 extends over 15 amino acids. Germline-derived CDR1 and CDR2 are LGHDT and YNNKEL (reference sequence). V was clipped by 4 bases and J by 5 bases; unmatched bases: 10.